Listed below are T cell receptor beta chains from one sample, sequenced in a study of shared clonotypes between healthy human individuals. Clones were read by immunoSEQ multiplex PCR, and TCRdb kept only the in-frame ones, dropping some. The sample shows 700,000 to 950,000 clones, around 96% of them seen only once. Sequenced material: naive CD8+ T cells sorted from blood. The receptors were sampled from a man aged 30-40 years in good health. The CDR3 runs from the conserved cysteine through the conserved F or W. D genes are given only for firm matches. Expanded clones are given a class, and other clones once, few, many or no size at all.

TRBV5-1	NA	NA	TRBJ1-2	CASSLDLPGNYGYTF	TGCGCCAGCAGCTTGGATCTTCCGGGTAACTATGGCTACACCTTC
TRBV7-9	TRBD1	NA	TRBJ2-7	CASSLEQGVLAEQYF	TGTGCCAGCAGCCTTGAGCAGGGGGTCCTCGCCGAGCAGTACTTC
TRBV5-8	NA	NA	TRBJ2-5	CASSSPAPAGETQYF	TGTGCCAGCAGTTCACCTGCCCCTGCGGGAGAGACCCAGTACTTC
TRBV4-1	TRBD1	NA	TRBJ2-7	CASSHAGTGNWEQYF	TGCGCCAGCAGCCATGCCGGGACAGGGAATTGGGAGCAGTACTTC
TRBV4-1	NA	once	TRBJ1-4	CASSQDTRTGLHF	TGCGCCAGCAGCCAGGACACCCGTACAGGGTTACATTTT
TRBV4-1	NA	NA	TRBJ2-1	CASSQEGLLYNEQFF	TGCGCCAGCAGCCAAGAGGGACTGCTATACAATGAGCAGTTCTTC
TRBV29-1	TRBD1	NA	TRBJ2-7	CSVGDSSYEQYF	TGCAGCGTTGGGGACAGCTCCTACGAGCAGTACTTC
TRBV27	NA	NA	TRBJ1-4	CASSRLLNEKLFF	TGTGCCAGCAGTCGTCTTCTTAATGAAAAACTGTTTTTT
TRBV4-1	NA	NA	TRBJ2-7	CASSQGPNRGAYEQYF	TGCGCCAGCAGCCAAGGACCCAACCGGGGCGCCTACGAGCAGTACTTC
TRBV7-8	NA	NA	TRBJ2-5	CASSKRDRFFQETQYF	TGTGCCAGCAGTAAGAGGGATCGCTTCTTCCAAGAGACCCAGTACTTC
TRBV4-1	NA	NA	TRBJ2-7	CASSQDLGAGYEQYF	TGCGCCAGCAGCCAAGATCTGGGCGCCGGCTACGAGCAGTACTTC
TRBV7-9	TRBD2	NA	TRBJ2-1	CASSLAASGAYNEQFF	TGTGCCAGCAGCTTAGCCGCCAGCGGGGCCTACAATGAGCAGTTCTTC
TRBV27	NA	NA	TRBJ2-7	CASSYGPSSYEQYF	TGTGCCAGCAGTTACGGGCCTAGCTCCTACGAGCAGTACTTC
TRBV5-4	NA	NA	TRBJ2-7	CASSLWDQSTEQYF	TGTGCCAGCAGCTTGTGGGACCAGAGCACCGAGCAGTACTTC
TRBV7-9	TRBD2	NA	TRBJ2-1	CASTGTRVNEQFF	TGTGCCAGTACCGGGACTAGAGTCAATGAGCAGTTCTTC
TRBV15	NA	NA	TRBJ2-7	CATSRGPNSYEQYF	TGTGCCACCAGCAGAGGACCCAATTCCTACGAGCAGTACTTC